These 2 T cell receptor beta chains share one sample of origin, sequenced in a study of cytotoxic CD8 clonotypes in ibrutinib-treated CLL. The assay was immunoSEQ multiplex PCR, and TCRdb's table has in-frame clones only and misses some. The table includes 30,000 to 40,000 clones, roughly 72% detected once. The material was PBMCs, obtained at disease progression, from a patient treated with ibrutinib. Receptors originate from a human donor with chronic lymphocytic leukemia.

V and J are TRBV4-1 and TRBJ2-5; possible D gene TRBD2, 6 bases. V was pared by 6 bases and J by 3 bases, with 11 bases between. The CDR3 is 13 amino acids. The germline CDR1 and CDR2 sequences are MGHRA and YSYEKL. CDR3 loop: CASRPIAEETQYF. CDR3 bases: TGCGCCAGCAGACCCATAGCGGAAGAGACCCAGTACTTC.

The rearrangement links TRBV27 to TRBJ2-6; D might be TRBD1 (6 bases). The germline V gene has CDR1 MNHEY and CDR2 SMNVEV (reference sequence). The CDR3 runs to 16 residues. Trimming removed 7 bases from V and 0 bases from J, with 13 bases in between. In DNA form, the CDR3 reads TGTGCCAGCACGACAGGTATCCCCTCTGGGGCCAACGTCCTGACTTTC. Amino acid sequence: CASTTGIPSGANVLTF.